This record covers a single TCR beta chain. There is no known antigen for this receptor. One base away there is no much larger clone; base qualities are not given. Samples labelled H came from distinct, geographically separated regions of the hepatocellular carcinoma nodule. All patients had early-stage hepatocellular carcinoma and received no therapy before surgical resection. None of the sampled areas showed macroscopic evidence of necrosis or hemorrhage. In a couple of patients, TCR sequencing (ImmunoSeq) was performed on multiple regions. Frozen tissue samples from resection were taken at least 1 cm away from one another. Genomic DNA was extracted from bulk tissue using the DNeasy blood and tissue kit. From the cysteine up to the phenylalanine, the CDR3 has a length of 13 residues. The entry retains the CDR3 DNA only, 39 bases that are in frame from base 1. Unmatched junction bases come to 3, with V trimmed by 7 bases and J by 6 bases. CDR1 SGDLS and CDR2 YYNGEE were looked up in the germline V gene.

The data originate from a study of intratumoral heterogeneity in liver cancer. With respect to the entire study: Across the full approximately 14-patient cohort, most patients were male and the median age was approximately 60 years. To investigate intratumor heterogeneity, the study integrated RNA-seq, DNA sequencing, TCR-seq and SNP array data drawn from multiple regions of hepatocellular carcinoma specimens. The full cohort included just over 70 multiregional samples from 14 HCC patients, consisting of 45 to 55 tumoral regions and 20 or so adjacent nontumoral regions.

What the work shows at the level of the full study, not this receptor alone: RNA-seq-based estimates of regional differences in tumor-infiltrating lymphocyte burden were reportedly confirmed by TCR sequencing. No significant difference in overall T cell clonality was found between tumor regions within either sequenced patient. In each sequenced patient, significantly more unique T-cell clonal expansions were found in tumor region a than in region b. Limitations acknowledged by the authors included a relatively low number of patients and under-sampled representation of tumor-infiltrating lymphocytes.

TCR beta chain CDR3 regions were sequenced from genomic DNA using the immunoSEQ assay. Primers annealing to V and J segments amplified rearranged VDJ segments. The authors' analysis ran thus. The ImmunoSeq Analyzer software was used to calculate clonality and richness metrics. Differentially abundant clones between regions were identified using Fisher's exact test plus a beta-binomial method for added stringency. Entries here come from immuneACCESS through TCRdb and include only in-frame sequences with V and J called. Some clones fail to appear in such tables; in the studies checked, an unresolved V gene covers under half of the shortfall, and the cause of the remainder is unknown. The DNA was the basis for D and trimming; V, J and clone size are from that table. The sample yields about 6,200 clones; around 71% were counted once. About two fifths of the sample comes from the top ten.

The origin of this receptor is a woman aged 70-85 years with hepatocellular carcinoma. The V gene is TRBV9 and the J gene is TRBJ2-3, and 12 junction bases match TRBD2. The source material was tumor tissue, sampled before any cancer treatment. The sequenced DNA: TGTGCCAGCGGCCTAGCGGGAGGGGATACGCAGTATTTT. Its protein product is CASGLAGGDTQYF. With all but the CDR3 taken from the reference TRBV9 and TRBJ2-3 genes, the full variable domain is: DSGVTQTPKHLITATGQRVTLRCSPRSGDLSVYWYQQSLDQGLQFLIQYYNGEERAKGNILERFSAQQFPDLHSELNLSSLELGDSALYFCASGLAGGDTQYFGPGTRLTVL.